This T cell receptor beta chain was profiled in a study of cytomegalovirus exposure and HLA in healthy donors. V dropped 10 bases and J dropped 1 base, with 18 bases sitting between them. Germline loops: CDR1 LNHDA, CDR2 SQIVND (reference sequence). The CDR3 is 15 residues long. Vbeta (60) and Jbeta (13) primers were used in the PCR. Only in-frame clones appear in the TCRdb table, and some are missing; sequencing was by immunoSEQ multiplex PCR. The sample comprises 100,000 to 150,000 clones, 74% of which are singletons, and roughly 7.3% rests with the top ten. The sequence was collected from a male donor in good health and CMV-seronegative. The chain recombines TRBV19 with TRBJ2-3, with a possible D match to TRBD2 (7 bases). Material for sequencing was PBMCs. CDR3 protein: CATSGGGGRTDTQYF. The CDR3, as DNA: TGTGCCACCAGTGGAGGGGGGGGGCGCACAGATACGCAGTATTTT. The variable domain in full, with the rest retrieved from reference TRBV19 and TRBJ2-3, is DGGITQSPKYLFRKEGQNVTLSCEQNLNHDAMYWYRQDPGQGLRLIYYSQIVNDFQKGDIAEGYSVSREKKESFPLTVTSAQKNPTAFYLCATSGGGGRTDTQYFGPGTRLTVL.